The 17 T cell receptor beta chains given below trace back to one sample, sequenced in a study of human T cells and chemical hapten exposure. Time point: patch test 2, 6 weeks after DPC sensitization. Sample treatment: therapeutic diphenylcyclopropenone sensitization with weekly scalp DPC. TCRdb re-called the RACE reads through MiXCR, storing one row per CDR3 protein. The table has approximately 85,000 distinct CDR3 sequences, roughly 10% seen once. The input for sequencing was whole blood, taken in connection with sensitization to the hapten diphenylcyclopropenone (DPC). These receptors came from a woman in her twenties or thirties with alopecia areata. Some clones in this sample may be carry-over from other donors' samples.

The table lists this clonotype with many counts. V is TRBV28 and J is TRBJ2-7; 8 bases agree with TRBD2. The CDR3 totals 14 residues. The germline V gene has CDR1 MDHEN and CDR2 SYDVKM. V lost 3 bases and J lost 2; bases outside the gene matches: 3. The CDR3 coding sequence is TGTGCCAGCAGTTTTACGCGGGGGGCCTACGAGCAGTACTTC. Translation: CASSFTRGAYEQYF.

This clonotype was picked up many times. The chain is built from TRBV6-6 and TRBJ1-6; the D is unclear. CDR1 MNHNY and CDR2 SVGAGI come from the germline V gene (reference sequence). This CDR3 spans 13 amino acids. V shed 5 bases and J shed 3 bases, with 5 bases lying between them. CDR3 sequence (DNA): TGTGCCAGCAGTCGGAACTATAATTCACCCCTCCACTTT. Translated: CASSRNYNSPLHF.

About this clonotype: A clone one base away is much larger, so this may be a read error. V gene TRBV18 combines with J gene TRBJ2-7, with 8 bases fitting TRBD1. CDR3 length equals 14 residues. Germline CDR1 reads KGHSH; CDR2 reads LQKENI. The CDR3 sequence is CVSSPPGQAYEQYF. The CDR3 DNA is TGTGTCAGCTCACCGCCGGGACAGGCCTACGAGCAGTACTTC.

The chain is built from TRBV6-2 or TRBV6-3 and TRBJ2-1; 8 nucleotides align to TRBD2. V was pared by 6 bases and J by 11 bases, with 6 bases of the junction left unmatched. The CDR3 has 12 residues. Germline V lookup: CDR1 MNHEY, CDR2 SVGEGT. CDR3 sequence (DNA): TGTGCCAGCAGAAACGGGGGGGGTCAGCAGTTCTTC. This gives the protein CASRNGGGQQFF.

This clonotype was observed many times. The gene calls are TRBV7-9 and TRBJ2-2, with a tentative D call TRBD1 (6 bases). Germline loops: CDR1 SEHNR, CDR2 FQNEAQ (reference sequence). V was clipped by 1 base and J by 2 bases, with 8 bases between them. The CDR3 spans 15 residues. DNA of the CDR3: TGTGCCAGCAGCTTAGGGACAGTAAACACCGGGGAGCTGTTTTTT. This encodes CASSLGTVNTGELFF.

There are a few counts of this clonotype. The V and J genes are TRBV6-1 and TRBJ2-7; TRBD1 is a possible D gene (6 bases). CDR1 and CDR2 (germline): MNHNS, SASEGT. Trimming took off 2 bases at V and 4 bases at J, with 15 bases between the two ends. CDR3 length equals 15 residues. CDR3 sequence: CASSESPGHQYEQYF. CDR3 sequence (DNA): TGTGCCAGCAGTGAATCTCCGGGACACCAATACGAGCAGTACTTC.

Ten or more counts support this clonotype. The chain uses TRBV5-7 and TRBJ2-7; D is possibly TRBD2 (5 bases). TRBV5-7 is marked as an open reading frame, function uncertain. V was pared by 0 bases and J by 3 bases, with 13 bases between. There are 15 residues in the CDR3. The DNA for the CDR3 is TGTGCCAGCAGCTTGGCCATGGAGGACCACTACGAGCAGTACTTC. Encoded protein: CASSLAMEDHYEQYF.

About this clonotype: Germline and junction disagree at one end, which may indicate a read error. The chain combines TRBV5-1 with TRBJ1-1; D remains unclear. Germline V lookup: CDR1 SGHRS, CDR2 YFSETQ. CDR3 size: 14 residues. The CDR3: CASSLEVVETEALF. The CDR3 DNA reads as TGCGCCAGCAGCTTGGAGGTGGTTGAAACTGAAGCTCTCTTT.

There are many counts of this clonotype. This rearrangement joins TRBV12-3 or TRBV12-4 to TRBJ1-1, with unresolved D. There are 15 residues in the CDR3. The V and J ends lost 7 bases and 1 base respectively, with 16 bases between them. CDR3 sequence reads: CASNPGQSGNTEAFF. CDR3 in DNA: TGTGCCAGCAACCCTGGCCAGTCCGGGAACACTGAAGCTTTCTTT.

The sample holds many counts of this clonotype. This sequence joins TRBV6-1 and TRBJ1-2, with D perhaps TRBD1 (6 bases). The CDR3 runs to 13 residues. Between the trimmed V and J ends, which lost 7 bases and 6 bases, there was a span of 15 bases. Germline V CDR1 and CDR2: MNHNS, SASEGT. CDR3 residues: CASNEGGADGYTF. The CDR3 DNA sequence: TGTGCCAGCAACGAAGGGGGGGCGGATGGCTACACCTTC.

This clonotype showed up many times. The chain combines TRBV6-5 with TRBJ1-2, with TRBD1 identical over 7 bases. CDR3 size: 16 residues. V lost 2 bases and J lost 10; bases outside the gene matches: 16. Germline-derived CDR1 and CDR2 are MNHEY and SVGAGI. As DNA, the CDR3 is TGTGCCAGCAGTTACCGACTCTCAACAGGGGATTGGGCCTACACCTTC. This sequence encodes CASSYRLSTGDWAYTF.

This clonotype occurred many times. The gene calls are TRBV11-3 and TRBJ2-1, with 7 bases lining up with TRBD2. V lost 1 base and J lost 2; bases outside the gene matches: 8. Germline V gene lookup returns CDR1 SGHNT and CDR2 YENEEA. The CDR3 spans 17 residues. The CDR3 here is CASSLGVAGTTYNEQFF. CDR3 nucleotide sequence: TGTGCCAGCAGCTTAGGGGTAGCGGGTACAACCTACAATGAGCAGTTCTTC. Drawing the rest from reference TRBV11-3 and TRBJ2-1, the complete variable domain is EAGVVQSPRYKIIEKKQPVAFWCNPISGHNTLYWYLQNLGQGPELLIRYENEEAVDDSQLPKDRFSAERLKGVDSTLKIQPAELGDSAVYLCASSLGVAGTTYNEQFFGPGTRLTVL.

The table lists this clonotype with many counts. This chain links TRBV29-1 with TRBJ2-1; possible D gene TRBD2, 5 bases. Looked up from germline, CDR1 is SQVTM and CDR2 is ANQGSEA. Trimming pared 5 bases from V and 4 bases from J, leaving 15 bases between. The CDR3 is made up of 14 amino acids. The CDR3 spells CSVSSSGRYNEQFF. The DNA of the CDR3 is TGCAGCGTTAGTTCTTCGGGGAGATACAATGAGCAGTTCTTC.

This clonotype was seen a handful of times. V and J are TRBV28 and TRBJ1-2, with D maybe TRBD1 (6 bases). Germline CDR1 is MDHEN and CDR2 is SYDVKM. The V and J ends lost 6 bases and 4 bases respectively, with 15 bases between them. The CDR3 runs 14 residues. CDR3 coding DNA: TGTGCCAGCAGCTATCCCAGGGGAGCCTATGGCTACACCTTC. Translated: CASSYPRGAYGYTF.

Many counts were recorded for this clonotype. The chain employs TRBV6-2 or TRBV6-3 and TRBJ2-2, with TRBD1 matching 7 bases. The germline CDR1 and CDR2 sequences are MNHEY and SVGEGT. The CDR3 has 14 residues. The V and J ends lost 8 bases and 5 bases, in that order; junction bases with no gene match: 8. Here the CDR3 DNA reads TGTGCCAGCTTCGAGGGGGCAAGAACCGGGGAGCTGTTTTTT. Translated, it gives CASFEGARTGELFF.

This clonotype was observed at least ten times. The chain has TRBV6-6 and TRBJ1-1, with a weak D call TRBD1 (6 bases). The CDR3 is 17 residues long. V lost 0 bases and J 1 base, leaving 15 bases between the germline ends. Germline assignment: CDR1 MNHNY and CDR2 SVGAGI (reference sequence). CDR3 coding DNA: TGTGCCAGCAGTTACTCGAATAGAGGGGGAAGGAACACTGAAGCTTTCTTT. Its translation is CASSYSNRGGRNTEAFF.

This clonotype was picked up many times. V is TRBV4-3 and J is TRBJ2-1, with 7 positions matching TRBD2. After removal of 4 bases from V and 2 bases from J, the junction contained 5 bases not matched to a gene. The CDR3 length is 15 residues. Germline CDR1 and CDR2: LGHNA and YSLEER. This CDR3 reads CASSLQAGAYNEQFF. For the CDR3, the DNA is TGCGCCAGCAGCCTCCAGGCGGGAGCCTACAATGAGCAGTTCTTC.